This T cell receptor (beta chain) was captured by sequencing in a study of blood T cell repertoires in COVID-19. Study-wide context: Material from acute and convalescent COVID-19 was sourced from the United States, Italy and Spain. PBMCs, B-cell-depleted T cells, or T cells provided the cDNA or gDNA that made up the material.

Germline V gene lookup returns CDR1 MNHEY and CDR2 SMNVEV (reference sequence). Between the trimmed V and J ends, which lost 10 bases and 8 bases, there was a span of 20 bases. The CDR3 extends over 13 amino acids. Profiling relied on immunoSEQ multiplex PCR, and the TCRdb table lists in-frame clones only, not all of them. The repertoire holds more than 400,000 clones, with over 75% as singletons. The clonotype was recovered from a human donor in a cohort sampled during active COVID-19. Material: peripheral blood. V is TRBV27 and J is TRBJ1-1; weak D call: TRBD1 (6 bases). In DNA, the CDR3 is TGTGCCACGCAGGAACTGGGGGGGCGAGAAGCTTTCTTT. Residues: CATQELGGREAFF.